One and the same sample provided the 7 T cell receptor beta chains below, sequenced in a study of blood T cell repertoires in COVID-19. Libraries were prepared by immunoSEQ multiplex PCR; TCRdb keeps only in-frame clonotypes and omits some of them. The table has approximately 200,000 clones, 75% to 90% seen once. The specimen sequenced was PBMCs or T cells enriched from blood (not recorded which). The origin of the receptors is a man aged 25-40 years who had recovered from COVID-19.

The chain employs TRBV4-3 and TRBJ2-2; a possible D gene is TRBD2 (6 bases). This CDR3 region has 14 residues. Per germline, CDR1 LGHNA and CDR2 YSLEER. Trimming took off 3 bases at V and 6 bases at J, with 11 bases between the two ends. The CDR3 sequence is CASSQTSGAGELFF. The CDR3 DNA follows: TGCGCCAGCAGCCAGACGTCGGGAGCCGGGGAGCTGTTTTTT.

The chain employs TRBV2 and TRBJ2-3; 14 bases fit TRBD2. Germline CDR1 SNHLY, CDR2 FYNNEI. This CDR3 contains 19 residues. Trimming at V came to 4 bases and at J to 6 bases, leaving 15 bases not matched to a gene. CDR3 DNA sequence: TGTGCCAGCAGTGCTCCGGGACTAGCGGGGGCCGCAGGCGGGGATACGCAGTATTTT. Translated: CASSAPGLAGAAGGDTQYF.

The chain carries TRBV5-4 and TRBJ1-3, with TRBD1 as a possible D gene (5 bases). V lost 0 bases and J 1 base, leaving 20 bases between the germline ends. The CDR3 sequence is 19 residues long. Looked up from germline, CDR1 is SGHNT and CDR2 is YYREEE (reference sequence). The CDR3 bases are TGTGCCAGCAGCTTGGAGCAGGGATGGGGCGATGAGTCTGGAAACACCATATATTTT. Translation: CASSLEQGWGDESGNTIYF.

The chain combines TRBV6-1 with TRBJ1-4; tentatively, D is TRBD1 (5 bases). In germline, CDR1 is MNHNS, CDR2 SASEGT. Trimming cost V 1 base and J 2 bases, with 8 bases left between them. The CDR3 loop spans 15 amino acids. As DNA, the CDR3 is TGTGCCAGCAGTGAAGTGGCAGGGACTAATGAAAAACTGTTTTTT. Its translation is CASSEVAGTNEKLFF.

The chain joins TRBV7-8 to TRBJ2-7; TRBD1 aligns across 7 bases. Trimming at V came to 5 bases and at J to 0 bases, leaving 1 base not matched to a gene. This CDR3 region has 13 residues. The V gene's germline CDR1 is SGHVS and CDR2 FQNEAQ. The DNA for the CDR3 is TGTGCCAGCAGCCACAGGGGCTCCTACGAGCAGTACTTC. This codes for CASSHRGSYEQYF. The full variable domain, completed using reference TRBV7-8 and TRBJ2-7, is GAGVSQSPRYKVAKRGQDVALRCDPISGHVSLFWYQQALGQGPEFLTYFQNEAQLDKSGLPSDRFFAERPEGSVSTLKIQRTQQEDSAVYLCASSHRGSYEQYFGPGTRLTVT.

This chain joins TRBV5-1 and TRBJ1-2; D is uncertain. The V end lost 0 bases, the J end lost 4 bases, and 13 bases lay between the germline ends. The CDR3 consists of 15 residues. From germline, CDR1 is SGHRS and CDR2 YFSETQ. As DNA, the CDR3 is TGCGCCAGCAGCTTGGAACTATCCCAATTCTATGGCTACACCTTC. Its translation: CASSLELSQFYGYTF. The complete variable domain, with remaining parts taken from reference TRBV5-1 and TRBJ1-2, reads KAGVTQTPRYLIKTRGQQVTLSCSPISGHRSVSWYQQTPGQGLQFLFEYFSETQRNKGNFPGRFSGRQFSNSRSEMNVSTLELGDSALYLCASSLELSQFYGYTFGSGTRLTVV.

The CDR3 spells CASSFRQPNMNTEAFF. CDR3 nucleotides: TGTGCCAGCAGCTTCCGACAGCCAAATATGAACACTGAAGCTTTCTTT. The chain combines TRBV11-2 with TRBJ1-1; weak D call: TRBD1 (5 bases). The CDR3 contains 16 residues. From germline, CDR1 is SGHAT and CDR2 FQNNGV. Trimming pared 3 bases from V and 0 bases from J, leaving 14 bases between.